The clone carrying this T cell receptor (beta chain) was seen a single time. Its antigen remains unidentified. Clones were sequenced by immunoSEQ multiplex PCR, and TCRdb holds only the in-frame ones, with some missing. The table records tens of thousands of clones, more than 75% of them present only once. This entry belongs to a study of PD-L1 blockade in urothelial cancer. Study background: The analyses of blood took place 3 weeks (second dose) and 6 weeks after treatment start. T cells numbered a median of roughly 150,000 in the blood samples.

Time point defined: pretreatment peripheral blood. Patients had locally advanced or metastatic urothelial carcinoma. Overall study results and limits: Better survival was predicted when blood TCR clonality before treatment fell below the median.

This receptor was obtained from a man aged 55 to 70 with urothelial cancer. The input for sequencing was PBMCs, taken around atezolizumab (anti-PD-L1) treatment.

In nucleotides, the CDR3 is TGTGCCAGCAGCTTAGCGGCGGGAACTAATGAAAAACTGTTTTTT. Translated, it gives CASSLAAGTNEKLFF. V gene TRBV7-9 combines with J gene TRBJ1-4; D is unresolved. The ends were cut back, 0 bases at V and 1 base at J, with 6 bases in the middle. Per germline, CDR1 SEHNR and CDR2 FQNEAQ (reference sequence). The CDR3 has 15 amino acids.